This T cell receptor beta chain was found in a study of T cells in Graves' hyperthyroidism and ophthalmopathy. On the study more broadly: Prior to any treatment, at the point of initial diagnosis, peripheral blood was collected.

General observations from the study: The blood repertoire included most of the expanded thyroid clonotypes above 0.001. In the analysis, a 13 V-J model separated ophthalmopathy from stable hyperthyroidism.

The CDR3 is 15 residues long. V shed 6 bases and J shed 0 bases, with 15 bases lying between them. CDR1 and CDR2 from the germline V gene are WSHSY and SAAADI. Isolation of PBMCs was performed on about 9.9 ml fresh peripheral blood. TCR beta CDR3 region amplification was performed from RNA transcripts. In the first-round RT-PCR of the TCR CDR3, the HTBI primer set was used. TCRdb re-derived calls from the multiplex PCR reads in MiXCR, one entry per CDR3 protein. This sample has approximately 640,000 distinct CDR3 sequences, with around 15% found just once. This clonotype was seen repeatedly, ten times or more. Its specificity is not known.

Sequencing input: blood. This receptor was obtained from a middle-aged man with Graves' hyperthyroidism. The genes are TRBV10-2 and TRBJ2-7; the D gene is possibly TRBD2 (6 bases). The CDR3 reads CASSVSGGNSYEQYF. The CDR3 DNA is TGCGCCAGCAGCGTTTCGGGCGGGAACTCCTACGAGCAGTACTTC.